This T cell receptor (beta chain) was captured by sequencing in a study of graft-versus-host responses after intestinal transplantation. General study points: An association linked early post-transplant HvG declines with peak circulating GvH clone levels.

CDR1 is SNHLY, CDR2 FYNNEI, per germline. This CDR3 is built from 15 residues. V was cut by 3 bases and J by 5 bases, with 16 bases left in between. Sequencing was performed with immunoSEQ multiplex PCR; in TCRdb, only in-frame clones are kept and a portion is missing. The table records 90,000 to 100,000 clones, more than 75% of them present only once. Worth noting for this clone: Its specificity is unknown.

This receptor was identified in a human patient who received an intestinal transplant, so some T cells may come from the graft donor. The source material was PBMCs, sampled 255 days after intestinal transplant. This chain connects TRBV2 to TRBJ1-2; no reliable D call. CDR3: CASSEVREAWYGYTF. CDR3 in DNA: TGTGCCAGCAGTGAGGTACGGGAGGCATGGTATGGCTACACCTTC.